The 3 T cell receptor beta chains below all came from one sample that was sequenced in a study of T cells in Graves' hyperthyroidism and ophthalmopathy. Amplification of TCR beta CDR3 regions was performed using RNA transcripts as template. When the TCR CDR3 underwent first-round RT-PCR, the HTBI primer set was used. TCRdb redid the calling of the multiplex PCR reads with MiXCR, one entry per CDR3 protein. The table shows a few hundred thousand distinct CDR3 sequences, with around 16% occurring only once. The sample consisted of blood. All receptors derive from a man in his forties with Graves' hyperthyroidism.

This clonotype was detected only a few times. This sequence may be a read error, since a much larger clone differs from it by one base. This chain uses TRBV7-2 with TRBJ2-5; D ambiguous. The CDR3 extends over 13 amino acids. Looked up from germline, CDR1 is SGHTA and CDR2 is FQGNSA. This CDR3 reads CASSLGNQETRYF. In DNA, the CDR3 is TGTGCCAGCAGCTTAGGGAACCAAGAGACCCGGTACTTC.

This clonotype was seen once. It is likely a read error, because the conserved phenylalanine at the end of the CDR3 is missing. The chain has TRBV11-2 and TRBJ2-2; tentatively, D is TRBD1 (5 bases). Looked up from germline, CDR1 is SGHAT and CDR2 is FQNNGV. V dropped 5 bases and J dropped 0 bases, with 19 bases sitting between them. This CDR3 has 18 residues. CDR3 sequence: CASSIRFDSPANTGELFS. The CDR3 DNA reads as TGTGCCAGCAGCATCCGATTCGACAGCCCGGCGAACACCGGGGAGCTGTTTTCT.

In regard to this clonotype: Compared with germline, one end of the junction differs, possibly owing to a read error. The chain recombines TRBV11-2 with TRBJ1-3; no clear D gene. The germline V gene encodes CDR1 SGHAT and CDR2 FQNNGV. The CDR3 has 15 residues. CDR3 DNA: TGTGCCAGCAGCTCAATACTTCGATCTGGATACACCATATATTTT. This gives the protein CASSSILRSGYTIYF.